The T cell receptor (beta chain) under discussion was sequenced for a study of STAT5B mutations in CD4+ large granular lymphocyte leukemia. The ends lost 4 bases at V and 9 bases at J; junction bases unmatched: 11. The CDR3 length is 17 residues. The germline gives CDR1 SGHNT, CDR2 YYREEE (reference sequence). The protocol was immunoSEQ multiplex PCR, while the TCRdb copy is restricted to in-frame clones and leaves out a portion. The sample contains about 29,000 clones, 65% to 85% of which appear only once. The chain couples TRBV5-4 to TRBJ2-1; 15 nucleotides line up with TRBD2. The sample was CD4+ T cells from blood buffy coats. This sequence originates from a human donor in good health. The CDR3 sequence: CASSPSGLAGGLGEQFF. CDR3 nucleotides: TGTGCCAGCAGCCCATCGGGACTAGCGGGGGGTTTAGGTGAGCAGTTCTTC.